What follows are 30 T cell receptor beta chains derived from one specimen sequenced in a study of cytomegalovirus exposure and HLA in healthy donors. Primers included in the PCR were 60 Vbeta and 13 Jbeta primers. Sequenced by immunoSEQ multiplex PCR; TCRdb stores in-frame clones only, minus some. The sample has almost 200,000 clones, over 75% seen once. The material sequenced was PBMCs. The source is a woman between 45 and 65 years old in good health and CMV-seronegative.

This chain links TRBV6-4 with TRBJ2-2; D is undetermined. Germline CDR1 and CDR2: MRHNA and SNTAGT. The V and J ends lost 0 bases and 6 bases respectively, with 17 bases between them. The CDR3 is 17 amino acids. CDR3 region: CASSDSIKGRQAGELFF. The CDR3 DNA is TGTGCCAGCAGTGACTCGATAAAAGGCAGGCAAGCCGGGGAGCTGTTTTTT.

A single count supports this clone. The rearrangement joins TRBV4-1 to TRBJ2-7; TRBD1 might be the D (6 bases). V was shortened by 4 bases and J by 3 bases, with 16 bases between the two germline ends. The CDR3 length is 15 residues. The germline V gene has CDR1 MGHRA and CDR2 YSYEKL. Written as DNA, the CDR3 is TGCGCCAGCAGCCTTTACGGACAGTCTGGCTACGAGCAGTACTTC. It translates to CASSLYGQSGYEQYF.

This clone turned up a few times. The rearrangement links TRBV30 to TRBJ1-5; D not certain. This CDR3 has 15 residues. Germline lookup yields CDR1 GTSNPN and CDR2 SVGIG (reference sequence). Trimming removed 5 bases from V and 7 bases from J, with 21 bases in between. CDR3 loop: CAWALGKGIRQPQHF. The CDR3 bases are TGTGCCTGGGCCCTCGGGAAAGGGATAAGACAGCCCCAGCATTTT.

The J gene is TRBJ2-7, the V gene TRBV10-3; D possibly corresponds to TRBD2 (6 bases). Germline V gene sequence: CDR1 ENHRY, CDR2 SYGVKD. V was shortened by 6 bases and J by 0 bases, with 9 bases between the two germline ends. The CDR3 has 13 amino acids. This CDR3 is CAIREAGSYEQYF. CDR3 nucleotide sequence: TGTGCCATCAGAGAAGCGGGCTCCTACGAGCAGTACTTC.

J is TRBJ2-7 and V is TRBV28; 8 bases align to TRBD1. Germline CDR1 MDHEN, CDR2 SYDVKM. The CDR3 is 16 amino acids. Losses at the gene ends were 6 bases for V and 6 bases for J; bases not matched to a gene: 16. In DNA form, the CDR3 reads TGTGCCAGCAGGTCCGGTCCAGGGGGCTCTCTTGGCGAGCAGTACTTC. Protein sequence: CASRSGPGGSLGEQYF.

The CDR3 DNA reads TGCGCCAGCAGCCGGGGCAGTTCTTACGGGGGCTACAATGAGCAGTTCTTC. Residues: CASSRGSSYGGYNEQFF. The rearrangement uses TRBV4-3 and TRBJ2-1; the D gene is possibly TRBD2 (6 bases). The V end was cut by 4 bases, the J end by 3 bases, with 19 bases between. Germline V CDR1 and CDR2: LGHNA, YSLEER. This CDR3 has 17 amino acids.

This clone was counted once. The chain has TRBV7-9 and TRBJ2-1; 11 nucleotides line up with TRBD2. Trimming removed 3 bases from V and 5 bases from J; junction bases left unmatched: 9. CDR3 length equals 17 residues. The germline V gene encodes CDR1 SEHNR and CDR2 FQNEAQ (reference sequence). CDR3 coding DNA: TGTGCCAGCAGCTTCCTGGGCGGGACTAGCGGCGACAATGAGCAGTTCTTC. Its protein is CASSFLGGTSGDNEQFF.

The gene calls are TRBV27 and TRBJ2-7; D is possibly TRBD1 (6 bases). The V gene lost 3 bases and the J gene lost 3 bases, with 15 bases spanning the gap. The CDR3 is 15 residues long. Germline CDR1 MNHEY, CDR2 SMNVEV (reference sequence). CDR3 region: CASSFSRTESYEQYF. The CDR3 DNA reads TGTGCCAGCAGTTTTAGCAGGACAGAAAGCTACGAGCAGTACTTC.

The CDR3 protein is CASKPRTGRETSYEQYF. For the CDR3, the DNA is TGCGCCAGCAAACCCCGGACGGGGCGGGAGACCTCCTACGAGCAGTACTTC. The chain joins TRBV5-1 to TRBJ2-7; 7 nucleotides agree with TRBD2. Trimming took 6 bases from V and 0 from J; bases not matched to a gene: 15. In germline, CDR1 is SGHRS, CDR2 YFSETQ. The CDR3 covers 17 residues. Combining the CDR3 with reference TRBV5-1 and TRBJ2-7 gives the whole variable domain KAGVTQTPRYLIKTRGQQVTLSCSPISGHRSVSWYQQTPGQGLQFLFEYFSETQRNKGNFPGRFSGRQFSNSRSEMNVSTLELGDSALYLCASKPRTGRETSYEQYFGPGTRLTVT.

The chain employs TRBV7-7 and TRBJ2-5; D is uncertain. Trimming stripped 3 bases from V and 3 bases from J, with 8 bases between. CDR1 SSHAT and CDR2 FNYEAQ come from the germline V gene (reference sequence). CDR3 length equals 13 residues. The CDR3 DNA reads TGTGCCAGCAGCTTCTCCCAGAAAGAGACCCAGTACTTC. Protein sequence: CASSFSQKETQYF.

The V gene is TRBV10-3, the J gene TRBJ2-1, with 11 bases fitting TRBD2. The CDR3 covers 17 residues. Per the germline V gene, CDR1 is ENHRY and CDR2 is SYGVKD. V lost 7 bases, J lost 0 bases, and 8 bases stayed unmatched. This chain's CDR3 is CAITTSGRSNSYNEQFF. In nucleotides, the CDR3 is TGTGCCATCACTACTAGCGGGAGATCTAACTCCTACAATGAGCAGTTCTTC.

This clone was seen only once. The chain is built from TRBV6-1 and TRBJ2-2; D is possibly TRBD2 (6 bases). V dropped 6 bases and J dropped 5 bases, with 7 bases sitting between them. The CDR3 length is 12 residues. Germline values: CDR1 MNHNS, CDR2 SASEGT. In nucleotides, the CDR3 is TGTGCCAGCAGGGCGGGGACCGGGGAGCTGTTTTTT. Residues: CASRAGTGELFF.

The rearrangement joins TRBV5-5 to TRBJ2-5, with TRBD1 matching over 8 bases. The CDR3 runs 14 residues. Unmatched junction bases numbered 4, after V lost 4 bases and J lost 2 bases. Germline V CDR1 and CDR2: SGHKS, YYEKEE (reference sequence). The CDR3 bases are TGTGCCAGCAGCAAACAGGGGGTGCAAGAGACCCAGTACTTC. Translation: CASSKQGVQETQYF.

With regard to this clone: The junction departs from the called germline gene at one end, perhaps through a read error. The identical CDR3 is also encoded by other nucleotide sequences in the sample. The V and J genes are TRBV2 and TRBJ2-7, with 7 nucleotides matching TRBD1. The CDR3 has 14 residues. The germline V gene encodes CDR1 SNHLY and CDR2 FYNNEI. The DNA for the CDR3 is TGTGCCAGCAGGCGGCCGGGACAGTCCTTGGGGATCAAATTC. Amino acids: CASRRPGQSLGIKF.

The rearrangement joins TRBV27 to TRBJ2-3; tentative D call: TRBD2 (5 bases). The germline CDR1 and CDR2 sequences are MNHEY and SMNVEV (reference sequence). The V end was cut by 10 bases, the J end by 3 bases, with 11 bases between. The CDR3 runs 12 residues. The chain's CDR3 is CATQDFTDTQYF. The CDR3 DNA reads TGTGCCACCCAGGACTTTACAGATACGCAGTATTTT.

The V call is TRBV28, the J call TRBJ2-6, with 8 bases fitting TRBD1. This CDR3 is 15 amino acids long. J was trimmed by 2 bases and V by 6 bases; bases with no gene match: 3. Looked up from germline, CDR1 is MDHEN and CDR2 is SYDVKM. The CDR3: CASSPGGTGANVLTF. CDR3 DNA sequence: TGTGCCAGCAGCCCAGGGGGCACTGGGGCCAACGTCCTGACTTTC.

The chain combines TRBV18 with TRBJ1-1, with D perhaps matching TRBD1 (5 bases). V lost 3 bases to trimming and J lost 7 bases, with 18 bases between them. Per germline, CDR1 KGHSH and CDR2 LQKENI. The CDR3 is 15 amino acids. The CDR3 region has the DNA TGTGCCAGCTCACCTCGAAACACGGGGGACGGTGAAGCTTTCTTT. It translates to CASSPRNTGDGEAFF.

The CDR3 bases are TGTGCCAGCAGCCTTACCTCCCAGACGAACACCGGGGAGCTGTTTTTT. It yields the protein CASSLTSQTNTGELFF. This sequence joins TRBV7-6 and TRBJ2-2; no firm D call. CDR1 and CDR2 from the germline V gene are SGHVS and FNYEAQ. CDR3 size: 16 residues. Trimming took 5 bases from V and 0 from J, leaving 13 bases between them.

The V and J genes are TRBV6-5 and TRBJ2-1, with 13 bases lining up with TRBD2. Losses at the gene ends were 10 bases for V and 6 bases for J; bases not matched to a gene: 3. The length of the CDR3 is 13 residues. The V gene's germline CDR1 is MNHEY and CDR2 SVGAGI. The CDR3 reads CATRLAGGNEQFF. The DNA of the CDR3 is TGTGCCACCAGACTAGCGGGAGGCAATGAGCAGTTCTTC.

This chain connects TRBV5-1 to TRBJ2-1; TRBD2 is a possible D gene (6 bases). The CDR3 extends over 18 amino acids. CDR1 is SGHRS and CDR2 is YFSETQ in the germline V gene. The V gene lost 1 base and the J gene lost 4 bases, with 21 bases spanning the gap. CDR3 amino acids: CASSLYFKRETRYNEQFF. The CDR3 DNA sequence: TGCGCCAGCAGCTTGTATTTCAAACGGGAGACCCGATACAATGAGCAGTTCTTC.

CDR3 in DNA: TGTGCCAGTTCGAAGCGGGAGGGCCTCGAGACCCAGTACTTC. Encoded protein: CASSKREGLETQYF. The rearrangement joins TRBV2 to TRBJ2-5, with 10 bases identical to TRBD2. The CDR3 covers 14 residues. Germline loops: CDR1 SNHLY, CDR2 FYNNEI. Trimming took 9 bases from V and 5 from J; bases not matched to a gene: 9.

V is TRBV30 and J is TRBJ1-6; D is perhaps TRBD1 (5 bases). Germline V gene lookup returns CDR1 GTSNPN and CDR2 SVGIG (reference sequence). V was cut by 7 bases and J by 0 bases, with 10 bases left in between. The CDR3 is made up of 14 amino acids. In nucleotides, the CDR3 is TGTGCCTCACAGGATAGCTCCTATAATTCACCCCTCCACTTT. This translates into CASQDSSYNSPLHF.

The chain combines TRBV21-1 with TRBJ2-7; no check of the table's D call, TRBD1, against the DNA was made. TRBV21-1 is recorded as a pseudogene. CDR3 length equals 16 residues. The CDR3 protein is CASSKGGPTGRYEQYF. In DNA, the CDR3 is TGTGCCAGCAGCAAAGGGGGTCCGACAGGGCGCTACGAGCAGTACTTC.

This rearrangement joins TRBV7-8 to TRBJ2-2; tentative D call: TRBD1 (5 bases). The CDR3 extends over 15 amino acids. V was shortened by 3 bases and J by 0 bases, with 8 bases between the two germline ends. Germline assignment: CDR1 SGHVS and CDR2 FQNEAQ. The CDR3 is CASSFKGANTGELFF. CDR3 DNA: TGTGCCAGCAGCTTTAAAGGGGCGAACACCGGGGAGCTGTTTTTT.

The chain recombines TRBV7-9 with TRBJ2-7; no reliable D call. Germline loops: CDR1 SEHNR, CDR2 FQNEAQ (reference sequence). The CDR3 loop spans 15 amino acids. V dropped 0 bases and J dropped 3 bases, with 12 bases sitting between them. CDR3 amino acids: CASSLAERLSYEQYF. CDR3 DNA: TGTGCCAGCAGCTTAGCGGAAAGACTGAGCTACGAGCAGTACTTC.

The J gene is TRBJ2-7, the V gene TRBV27, with D possibly being TRBD2 (6 bases). This CDR3 is 15 amino acids long. Germline V gives CDR1 MNHEY, CDR2 SMNVEV (reference sequence). V was shortened by 5 bases and J by 6 bases, with 20 bases between the two germline ends. CDR3 sequence: CASSLRASEVREQYF. CDR3 bases: TGTGCCAGCAGTCTCCGGGCTAGCGAGGTACGCGAGCAGTACTTC.

The rearrangement joins TRBV28 to TRBJ1-2; possibly TRBD1 for D (5 bases). Per germline, CDR1 MDHEN and CDR2 SYDVKM. The CDR3 runs 13 residues. The V gene lost 4 bases and the J gene lost 8 bases, with 14 bases spanning the gap. The CDR3 sequence: CASSYQGMGGYTF. CDR3 bases: TGTGCCAGCAGTTACCAGGGTATGGGGGGCTACACCTTC.

V is TRBV5-4 and J is TRBJ1-2; 7 nucleotides line up with TRBD1. The CDR3 length is 13 residues. The trim removed 6 bases at V and 6 bases at J, leaving 8 bases unmatched. Germline V gene sequence: CDR1 SGHNT, CDR2 YYREEE (reference sequence). CDR3 in amino acids: CASTRQGQDGYTF. CDR3 nucleotides: TGTGCCAGCACCAGACAGGGTCAGGATGGCTACACCTTC. Full variable domain (remainder filled in from reference TRBV5-4 and TRBJ1-2): ETGVTQSPTHLIKTRGQQVTLRCSSQSGHNTVSWYQQALGQGPQFIFQYYREEENGRGNFPPRFSGLQFPNYSSELNVNALELDDSALYLCASTRQGQDGYTFGSGTRLTVV.

This sequence joins TRBV10-3 and TRBJ2-7, with 7 bases that match TRBD1. Germline assignment: CDR1 ENHRY and CDR2 SYGVKD. V lost 4 bases, J lost 5 bases, and 8 bases stayed unmatched. This CDR3 has 14 residues. The CDR3, as DNA: TGTGCCATCAGTGCGCGACAGGGTACCAACGAGCAGTACTTC. Its protein product is CAISARQGTNEQYF.

The chain uses TRBV28 and TRBJ2-7; D might be TRBD1 (6 bases). The CDR3 covers 12 residues. Trimming pared 5 bases from V and 4 bases from J, leaving 9 bases between. Germline V CDR1 and CDR2: MDHEN, SYDVKM. For the CDR3, the DNA is TGTGCCAGCAGTCTCGGACAGTACGAGCAGTACTTC. Its protein is CASSLGQYEQYF.